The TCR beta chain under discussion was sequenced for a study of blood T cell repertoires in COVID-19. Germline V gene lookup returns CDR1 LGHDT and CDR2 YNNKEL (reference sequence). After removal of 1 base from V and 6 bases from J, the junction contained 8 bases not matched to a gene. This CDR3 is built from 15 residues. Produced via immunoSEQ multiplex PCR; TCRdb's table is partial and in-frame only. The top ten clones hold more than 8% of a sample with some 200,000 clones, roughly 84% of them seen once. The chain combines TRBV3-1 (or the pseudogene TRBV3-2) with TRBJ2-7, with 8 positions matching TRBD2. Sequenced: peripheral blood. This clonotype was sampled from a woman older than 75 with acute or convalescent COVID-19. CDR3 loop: CASSQASGSPPEQYF. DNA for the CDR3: TGTGCCAGCAGCCAAGCCAGCGGGAGTCCTCCCGAGCAGTACTTC.